These 24 T cell receptor beta chains originate from one sample sequenced in a study of cytomegalovirus exposure and HLA in healthy donors. PCR used 60 Vbeta primers and 13 Jbeta primers. Method: immunoSEQ multiplex PCR; TCRdb's copy keeps in-frame clones and lacks some. Seen here are roughly 130,000 clones, approximately 80% observed once, and the top ten hold more than 3%. The source material was PBMCs. These TCRs come from a male donor in good health and CMV-seronegative.

The chain couples TRBV6-5 to TRBJ1-2; no reliable D call. Germline loops: CDR1 MNHEY, CDR2 SVGAGI. The CDR3 runs to 14 residues. Trimming removed 4 bases at V and 3 bases at J, with 12 bases between. This CDR3 reads CASSFGGKDYGYTF. CDR3 nucleotide sequence: TGTGCCAGCAGTTTTGGAGGAAAGGACTATGGCTACACCTTC.

The gene calls are TRBV27 and TRBJ2-7; 8 bases are a match to TRBD1. The junction had 4 bases not matched to a gene; V was cut back by 3 bases and J by 3 bases. The CDR3 loop spans 14 amino acids. Per germline, CDR1 MNHEY and CDR2 SMNVEV (reference sequence). As DNA, the CDR3 is TGTGCCAGCAGTTTCAGACAGGGGAGCTACGAGCAGTACTTC. Translation gives CASSFRQGSYEQYF.

CDR3 residues: CASIPTSGGRNEQFF. The CDR3 nucleotides are TGTGCCAGCATCCCCACTAGCGGGGGGAGGAATGAGCAGTTCTTC. The chain couples TRBV4-2 to TRBJ2-1, with 12 bases lining up with TRBD2. J gave up 7 bases and V 7 bases, and 8 bases lay outside the gene matches. CDR1 is LGHNA, CDR2 YNFKEQ, per germline. The CDR3 spans 15 residues.

The gene calls are TRBV11-2 and TRBJ2-7; the match to TRBD1 covers 9 bases. Unmatched junction bases numbered 7, after V lost 6 bases and J lost 4 bases. This CDR3 is built from 14 residues. CDR1 SGHAT and CDR2 FQNNGV come from the germline V gene. CDR3 residues: CASSPRDRVYEQYF. The DNA of the CDR3 is TGTGCCAGCAGTCCCCGGGACAGGGTTTACGAGCAGTACTTC.

Note on this clone: Mismatch with germline at one junction end may stem from a read error. The chain couples TRBV4-2 to TRBJ2-7, with a weak D call TRBD2 (6 bases). CDR3 length: 14 residues. Germline CDR1 reads LGHNA; CDR2 reads YNFKEQ. The CDR3 nucleotides read TGTGCCAGCAGCCAAGAGCGGGGTAGCTACGAGCGGTACTTC. Translating gives CASSQERGSYERYF.

This clone showed up just a few times. The rearrangement joins TRBV4-1 to TRBJ1-4; 9 nucleotides line up with TRBD1. J gave up 5 bases and V 4 bases, and 5 bases lay outside the gene matches. CDR1 is MGHRA and CDR2 is YSYEKL in the germline V gene. The CDR3 runs to 15 residues. The CDR3 DNA reads TGCGCCAGCAGCCCGCCGACAGGGGGAAATGAAAAACTGTTTTTT. This gives the protein CASSPPTGGNEKLFF.

This clone came up once. The J gene is TRBJ1-4, the V gene TRBV11-2; 9 bases agree with TRBD1. V was pared by 6 bases and J by 6 bases, with 8 bases of the junction left unmatched. The CDR3 has 15 residues. CDR1 and CDR2 from the germline V gene are SGHAT and FQNNGV. For the CDR3, the DNA is TGTGCCAGCAGTTCGTTCGGGACAGGGCATGAAAAACTGTTTTTT. It yields the protein CASSSFGTGHEKLFF.

CDR3 amino acids: CASRMTGRNQPQHF. For the CDR3, the DNA is TGTGCCAGCAGGATGACAGGACGCAATCAGCCCCAGCATTTT. The chain carries TRBV6-5 and TRBJ1-5; a possible D gene is TRBD1 (6 bases). V was pared by 6 bases and J by 2 bases, with 11 bases between. From germline, CDR1 is MNHEY and CDR2 SVGAGI. This CDR3 contains 14 residues.

The gene calls are TRBV28 and TRBJ1-5; perhaps TRBD1 as D (6 bases). CDR3 length: 14 amino acids. The germline V gene encodes CDR1 MDHEN and CDR2 SYDVKM. V was clipped by 6 bases and J by 6 bases, with 15 bases between them. The chain's CDR3 is CASRIRGAGQPQHF. DNA of the CDR3: TGTGCCAGCAGGATCAGGGGAGCCGGTCAGCCCCAGCATTTT.

The chain has TRBV18 and TRBJ1-4, with D maybe TRBD1 (5 bases). The CDR3 has 16 amino acids. Trimming took off 3 bases at V and 6 bases at J, with 17 bases between the two ends. The germline V gene encodes CDR1 KGHSH and CDR2 LQKENI. In DNA, the CDR3 is TGTGCCAGCTCACCGCACCCGGGACTGTGGGATGAAAAACTGTTTTTT. Translated, it gives CASSPHPGLWDEKLFF. Full variable domain (outside the CDR3, taken from reference TRBV18 and TRBJ1-4): NAGVMQNPRHLVRRRGQEARLRCSPMKGHSHVYWYRQLPEEGLKFMVYLQKENIIDESGMPKERFSAEFPKEGPSILRIQQVVRGDSAAYFCASSPHPGLWDEKLFFGSGTQLSVL.

CDR3 protein: CASSDYSNQPQHF. Here the CDR3 DNA reads TGTGCCAGTAGTGACTATAGCAATCAGCCCCAGCATTTT. The chain uses TRBV19 and TRBJ1-5; D is uncertain. The CDR3 runs 13 residues. Germline V CDR1 and CDR2: LNHDA, SQIVND (reference sequence). Trimming stripped 5 bases from V and 0 bases from J, with 5 bases between. Combining the CDR3 with reference TRBV19 and TRBJ1-5 gives the whole variable domain DGGITQSPKYLFRKEGQNVTLSCEQNLNHDAMYWYRQDPGQGLRLIYYSQIVNDFQKGDIAEGYSVSREKKESFPLTVTSAQKNPTAFYLCASSDYSNQPQHFGDGTRLSIL.

The chain recombines TRBV5-6 with TRBJ2-3; 12 nucleotides line up with TRBD1. CDR3 length: 16 amino acids. V lost 4 bases to trimming and J lost 4 bases; unmatched junction nucleotides: 7. In germline, CDR1 is SGHDT, CDR2 YYEEEE. The CDR3 bases are TGTGCCAGCAGCCCCCCCGGGACAGGGGGCGCAGATACGCAGTATTTT. This gives the protein CASSPPGTGGADTQYF.

The chain uses TRBV4-1 and TRBJ1-6; no reliable D call. CDR3 length: 16 residues. V was trimmed by 3 bases and J by 10 bases, leaving 19 bases between them. Germline assignment: CDR1 MGHRA and CDR2 YSYEKL. The CDR3, as DNA: TGCGCCAGCAGCCAGACATATCTGACCACTCTATCACCCCTCCACTTT. Protein product: CASSQTYLTTLSPLHF.

The V and J genes are TRBV20-1 and TRBJ2-7; D is undetermined. V lost 4 bases to trimming and J lost 4 bases, with 8 bases between them. CDR1 and CDR2 from the germline V gene are DFQATT and SNEGSKA (reference sequence). This CDR3 has 11 amino acids. The CDR3 loop reads CSAIQKYEQYF. The DNA for the CDR3 is TGCAGTGCTATCCAGAAGTACGAGCAGTACTTC.

V is TRBV5-4 and J is TRBJ1-4; TRBD1 might be the D (6 bases). CDR1 and CDR2 from the germline V gene are SGHNT and YYREEE (reference sequence). V was pared by 6 bases and J by 4 bases, with 19 bases between. This CDR3 is 16 amino acids long. CDR3 loop: CASTPSPGTNNEKLFF. CDR3 sequence (DNA): TGTGCCAGCACCCCCAGTCCCGGGACAAATAATGAAAAACTGTTTTTT.

The chain couples TRBV5-1 to TRBJ2-7; 8 nucleotides line up with TRBD1. CDR3 length: 15 residues. V dropped 1 base and J dropped 6; count of bases not matched to a gene: 9. CDR1 is SGHRS, CDR2 YFSETQ, per germline. The CDR3: CASSLSGQGSSEQYF. The CDR3 region has the DNA TGCGCCAGCAGCTTGTCAGGACAGGGTTCTTCCGAGCAGTACTTC. The full variable domain, in which reference TRBV5-1 and TRBJ2-7 provide the parts outside the CDR3, is KAGVTQTPRYLIKTRGQQVTLSCSPISGHRSVSWYQQTPGQGLQFLFEYFSETQRNKGNFPGRFSGRQFSNSRSEMNVSTLELGDSALYLCASSLSGQGSSEQYFGPGTRLTVT.

The chain joins TRBV4-3 to TRBJ2-1, with 12 bases that match TRBD2. Germline CDR1 is LGHNA and CDR2 is YSLEER. The V gene end was trimmed by 4 bases and the J gene end by 2 bases; junction bases not matched to a gene: 3. The CDR3 covers 16 residues. The CDR3 spells CASSPLAGGPYNEQFF. The DNA of the CDR3 is TGCGCCAGCAGCCCTCTAGCGGGGGGGCCCTACAATGAGCAGTTCTTC.

The chain uses TRBV30 and TRBJ1-1, with a tentative D call TRBD1 (5 bases). V was clipped by 2 bases and J by 7 bases, with 14 bases between them. Germline V gene sequence: CDR1 GTSNPN, CDR2 SVGIG (reference sequence). The CDR3 loop spans 13 amino acids. The CDR3 region is CAWSHSPGNEAFF. The CDR3 DNA reads TGTGCCTGGAGTCACTCTCCAGGGAATGAAGCTTTCTTT. The full variable domain, completed using reference TRBV30 and TRBJ1-1, is SQTIHQWPATLVQPVGSPLSLECTVEGTSNPNLYWYRQAAGRGLQLLFYSVGIGQISSEVPQNLSASRPQDRQFILSSKKLLLSDSGFYLCAWSHSPGNEAFFGQGTRLTVV.

The genes are TRBV11-2 and TRBJ2-7, with a weak D call TRBD2 (6 bases). With 7 bases removed from V and 12 bases from J, the gap between germline ends came to 19 bases. This CDR3 is built from 12 residues. Germline V gene sequence: CDR1 SGHAT, CDR2 FQNNGV. The CDR3: CASTLRGATAYF. The CDR3 coding sequence is TGTGCCAGCACCCTCCGCGGGGCAACGGCGTACTTC.

V usage is TRBV18 and J usage is TRBJ2-2, with TRBD1 matching 7 bases. The CDR3 spans 15 residues. The germline CDR1 and CDR2 sequences are KGHSH and LQKENI. After removal of 4 bases from V and 1 base from J, the junction contained 3 bases not matched to a gene. CDR3 bases: TGTGCCAGCTCACTAAGACAGGGGAACACCGGGGAGCTGTTTTTT. It codes for CASSLRQGNTGELFF.

This clone appeared once. One end of the junction varies from germline; a read error may be responsible. CDR3 DNA: TGTTCCAGCAGCTTAGTATCAAGCGCGCAGTATTTT. Its translation: CSSSLVSSAQYF. The chain links TRBV7-9 to TRBJ2-3; unclear D gene. CDR1 and CDR2 (germline): SEHNR, FQNEAQ (reference sequence). The CDR3 runs to 12 residues.

This clone was recorded a few times. The chain carries TRBV19 and TRBJ1-5; perhaps TRBD1 as D (6 bases). V lost 6 bases, J lost 3 bases, and 15 bases lay in between. There are 15 residues in the CDR3. Germline CDR1 is LNHDA and CDR2 is SQIVND (reference sequence). The CDR3 spells CASSQTGNYNQPQHF. CDR3 DNA sequence: TGTGCCAGTAGCCAAACAGGGAATTACAATCAGCCCCAGCATTTT.

The chain carries TRBV7-9 and TRBJ1-4, with 8 nucleotides matching TRBD1. V was clipped by 4 bases and J by 8 bases; unmatched bases: 6. CDR1 is SEHNR and CDR2 is FQNEAQ in the germline V gene (reference sequence). The CDR3 sequence is 14 residues long. DNA of the CDR3: TGTGCCAGCAGCTCTCAGGGGGCTAGAGAAAAACTGTTTTTT. Its translation: CASSSQGAREKLFF.

The V call is TRBV18, the J call TRBJ1-3; 7 bases line up with TRBD1. The CDR3 length is 16 residues. After removal of 4 bases from V and 0 bases from J, the junction contained 6 bases not matched to a gene. The germline V gene has CDR1 KGHSH and CDR2 LQKENI. The CDR3 bases are TGTGCCAGCTCACTGGGACAGCCCAACTCTGGAAACACCATATATTTT. Translated: CASSLGQPNSGNTIYF.